Each of the 8 T cell receptor beta chains below was sequenced from the same sample in a study of T cell responses to AZD1222 COVID-19 vaccine. The data were produced by immunoSEQ multiplex PCR, yet TCRdb's version contains in-frame clones alone and is incomplete. The data hold 130,000 or so clones, with about nine tenths observed a single time. The source was peripheral blood, collected on day 0 of AZD1222 vaccination. These receptors originate from an adult in good health.

This chain uses TRBV30 with TRBJ1-5, with unresolved D. This CDR3 spans 14 amino acids. CDR1 is GTSNPN, CDR2 SVGIG, per germline (reference sequence). V was trimmed by 2 bases and J by 0 bases, leaving 8 bases between them. This CDR3 is CAWSSISSNQPQHF. CDR3 DNA sequence: TGTGCCTGGAGTAGCATCTCTAGCAATCAGCCCCAGCATTTT.

This chain connects TRBV7-9 to TRBJ1-5; D gene ambiguous. The V gene's germline CDR1 is SEHNR and CDR2 FQNEAQ (reference sequence). The length of the CDR3 is 13 residues. Trimming took 3 bases from V and 1 from J, leaving 4 bases between them. CDR3 sequence: CASSFDSNQPQHF. DNA for the CDR3: TGTGCCAGCAGCTTCGACAGCAATCAGCCCCAGCATTTT. Using reference TRBV7-9 and TRBJ1-5 for the parts outside the CDR3, the full variable domain is DTGVSQNPRHKITKRGQNVTFRCDPISEHNRLYWYRQTLGQGPEFLTYFQNEAQLEKSRLLSDRFSAERPKGSFSTLEIQRTEQGDSAMYLCASSFDSNQPQHFGDGTRLSIL.

The chain joins TRBV4-3 to TRBJ1-3; the D gene is possibly TRBD1 (5 bases). The CDR3 length is 14 residues. Germline V gene sequence: CDR1 LGHNA, CDR2 YSLEER. V dropped 1 base and J dropped 7 bases, with 11 bases sitting between them. CDR3 in amino acids: CASSQGPGENTIYF. The CDR3 nucleotides read TGCGCCAGCAGCCAAGGACCGGGGGAGAACACCATATATTTT.

The V gene is TRBV5-5, the J gene TRBJ2-4; 7 bases are a match to TRBD1. This CDR3 contains 16 residues. J lost 2 bases, V lost 0 bases, and 5 bases had no gene match. Germline CDR1 is SGHKS and CDR2 is YYEKEE (reference sequence). The CDR3 sequence: CASSLERGRTKNIQYF. As DNA, the CDR3 is TGTGCCAGCAGCTTGGAGAGGGGGCGGACCAAAAACATTCAGTACTTC. The entire variable domain, with the rest obtained from reference TRBV5-5 and TRBJ2-4, is as follows: DAGVTQSPTHLIKTRGQQVTLRCSPISGHKSVSWYQQVLGQGPQFIFQYYEKEERGRGNFPDRFSARQFPNYSSELNVNALLLGDSALYLCASSLERGRTKNIQYFGAGTRLSVL.

The CDR3 loop reads CASILWGGSNQPQHF. The DNA for the CDR3 is TGTGCCAGCATACTATGGGGGGGTAGCAATCAGCCCCAGCATTTT. The chain recombines TRBV28 with TRBJ1-5, with D perhaps matching TRBD1 (5 bases). Looked up from germline, CDR1 is MDHEN and CDR2 is SYDVKM. The CDR3 is 15 amino acids. The V gene lost 7 bases and the J gene lost 0 bases, with 13 bases spanning the gap.

The CDR3 DNA reads as TGTGCCAGCAGTGAAGATCTAGGACAGGATGGCTACACCTTC. As protein: CASSEDLGQDGYTF. The chain employs TRBV2 and TRBJ1-2; 7 bases agree with TRBD1. The CDR3 runs 14 residues. The germline gives CDR1 SNHLY, CDR2 FYNNEI. With V trimmed by 1 base and J by 6 bases, 5 bases remained unmatched.

The genes are TRBV27 and TRBJ2-6; D possibly uses TRBD1 or TRBD2 (5 bases each). V was shortened by 11 bases and J by 4 bases, with 24 bases between the two germline ends. CDR3 length: 17 residues. Germline V CDR1 and CDR2: MNHEY, SMNVEV (reference sequence). DNA of the CDR3: TGTGCCGCCATGGGACGGGACGAATTCGAGGGGGCCAACGTCCTGACTTTC. This gives the protein CAAMGRDEFEGANVLTF.

V usage is TRBV30 and J usage is TRBJ2-2, with TRBD2 matching 9 bases. V shed 4 bases, J shed 4 bases, and the junction held 4 bases outside the gene matches. Germline loops: CDR1 GTSNPN, CDR2 SVGIG (reference sequence). The CDR3 is 14 residues long. The CDR3 protein is CAWNQRGVTGELFF. The CDR3 bases are TGTGCCTGGAACCAGCGGGGGGTCACCGGGGAGCTGTTTTTT.